This T cell receptor (beta chain) comes out of a study of T-cell reconstitution after alpha-beta-depleted transplantation in children. Study-level findings and limits: After one year, T-cell counts and TCRbeta diversity mostly came from new T cells.

As for this clonotype: The antigen remains unidentified.

For TCRbeta, the library was prepared with unique molecular identifiers. TCRdb reanalysed the PCR reads using MiXCR and keeps one entry per CDR3 protein. The repertoire includes about 500,000 distinct CDR3 sequences, about an eighth of them detected once, and 14% sits in the top ten. Trimming pared 0 bases from V and 0 bases from J, leaving 9 bases between. This CDR3 has 17 amino acids. Germline CDR1 SGHTA, CDR2 FQGNSA. Sample: PBMCs, mostly from graft donor cells, taken 180 days after TCRalphabeta/CD19-depleted stem cell transplant. The sequence was obtained from a female patient aged 2-9 years who had a stem cell transplant for aplastic anemia, so the T cells may come from the graft donor. This chain connects TRBV7-2 to TRBJ2-6; D not resolved. CDR3: CASSLARLSSGANVLTF. The CDR3 DNA reads as TGTGCCAGCAGCTTAGCGAGATTGAGCTCTGGGGCCAACGTCCTGACTTTC.